Listed here are 16 T cell receptor beta chains from one sample, sequenced in a study of human T cells and chemical hapten exposure. Noted time point: patch test 1, 2 weeks after DPC sensitization. Documented treatment: therapeutic diphenylcyclopropenone sensitization with weekly scalp DPC. Via MiXCR, TCRdb re-called the RACE reads, giving one row per CDR3 protein. Of around 50,000 distinct CDR3 sequences in the sample, less than 9.5% were seen once. The material was whole blood, obtained in connection with sensitization to the hapten diphenylcyclopropenone (DPC). Receptor source: a woman aged 50 to 60 with alopecia areata. Some clones in this sample may be carry-over from other donors' samples.

This clonotype has at least ten counts. This chain joins TRBV3-1 and TRBJ2-7; D perhaps matches TRBD2 (6 bases). Germline V CDR1 and CDR2: LGHDT, YNNKEL (reference sequence). The CDR3 is made up of 13 amino acids. V dropped 1 base and J dropped 2 bases, with 6 bases sitting between them. CDR3 in amino acids: CASSQAGAYEQYF. The CDR3 coding sequence is TGTGCCAGCAGCCAAGCGGGGGCCTACGAGCAGTACTTC.

The chain has TRBV7-2 and TRBJ1-5, with D unresolved. The V end lost 1 base, the J end lost 9 bases, and 7 bases lay between the germline ends. Per germline, CDR1 SGHTA and CDR2 FQGNSA. The CDR3 consists of 12 residues. In nucleotides, the CDR3 is TGTGCCAGCAGCTTAGGGGTACGGCCCCAGCATTTT. It specifies CASSLGVRPQHF.

This clonotype was picked up a small number of times. A single base separates this from a much larger clone, so it may be a read error. The gene calls are TRBV25-1 and TRBJ2-7; D gene uncertain. Germline values: CDR1 MGHDK, CDR2 SYGVNS. The CDR3 contains 11 residues. Trimming stripped 6 bases from V and 1 base from J, with 4 bases between. The DNA of the CDR3 is TGTGCCAGCAGGACTTCCTACGAGCAGTACTTC. It encodes CASRTSYEQYF.

This rearrangement joins TRBV6-6 to TRBJ2-7; D tentatively reads TRBD1 or TRBD2 (6 bases each). Germline V lookup: CDR1 MNHNY, CDR2 SVGAGI (reference sequence). V was pared by 0 bases and J by 9 bases, with 21 bases between. The CDR3 has 16 residues. The CDR3 DNA is TGTGCCAGCAGTTACTCGATCGGGGGCCAGGGAGAATTGCAGTACTTC. It encodes CASSYSIGGQGELQYF.

This clonotype has more than one count but fewer than ten. The J gene is TRBJ2-5, the V gene TRBV29-1, with D possibly being TRBD1 or TRBD2 (5 bases each). The V gene lost 5 bases and the J gene lost 1 base, with 14 bases spanning the gap. Germline CDR1 and CDR2: SQVTM and ANQGSEA. The CDR3 has 14 amino acids. CDR3 DNA sequence: TGCAGCGTTCTGCCGGGGCAGCTCCAAGAGACCCAGTACTTC. It specifies CSVLPGQLQETQYF.

This clonotype was seen many times. The rearrangement joins TRBV12-3 or TRBV12-4 to TRBJ1-5, with a possible D match to TRBD1 (5 bases). The ends were cut back, 6 bases at V and 3 bases at J, with 12 bases in the middle. The CDR3 is 14 residues long. The CDR3 DNA sequence: TGTGCCAGCAGAAGGGGACCGACCAATCAGCCCCAGCATTTT. It encodes CASRRGPTNQPQHF.

This clonotype was recorded many times. V and J are TRBV2 and TRBJ2-6, with D perhaps matching TRBD2 (6 bases). Trimming stripped 7 bases from V and 0 bases from J, with 13 bases between. The CDR3 sequence is 16 residues long. The V gene's germline CDR1 is SNHLY and CDR2 FYNNEI. CDR3 in DNA: TGTGCCAGCAAAGCGACTAGTCTCTCTGGGGCCAACGTCCTGACTTTC. It yields the protein CASKATSLSGANVLTF.

This clonotype appeared many times. The CDR3 loop reads CASSDQLEARYNEQFF. DNA for the CDR3: TGTGCCAGCAGCGATCAACTAGAGGCCCGTTACAATGAGCAGTTCTTC. V usage is TRBV9 and J usage is TRBJ2-1, with D possibly TRBD2 on 5 matching bases. Trimming left V 3 bases short and J 4 bases short, with 17 bases between. The CDR3 is made up of 16 amino acids. Germline CDR1 is SGDLS and CDR2 is YYNGEE.

At least ten counts were recorded for this clonotype. CDR3 sequence (DNA): TGTGCCAGCAGCCCCCAGCAGGGGATCACTGAAGCTTTCTTT. Amino acid sequence: CASSPQQGITEAFF. The chain uses TRBV7-8 and TRBJ1-1; D perhaps matches TRBD1 (6 bases). Trimming took off 5 bases at V and 4 bases at J, with 14 bases between the two ends. The CDR3 is made up of 14 amino acids. The germline V gene has CDR1 SGHVS and CDR2 FQNEAQ.

The rearrangement uses TRBV5-4 and TRBJ2-5; a possible D gene is TRBD1 (6 bases). Germline V gene data show CDR1 as SGHNT and CDR2 as YYREEE (reference sequence). The V end lost 0 bases, the J end lost 5 bases, and 8 bases lay between the germline ends. The CDR3 spans 13 residues. The CDR3 is CASSLGGQETQYF. The DNA of the CDR3 is TGTGCCAGCAGCTTGGGGGGGCAGGAGACCCAGTACTTC.

This clonotype came up many times. In nucleotides, the CDR3 is TGTGCCAGCTCACCCTTGGACAGGGCTGGAAACACCATATATTTT. It codes for CASSPLDRAGNTIYF. This chain links TRBV18 with TRBJ1-3; 8 positions match TRBD1. Trimming at V came to 3 bases and at J to 2 bases, leaving 3 bases not matched to a gene. The CDR3 is made up of 15 amino acids. Germline V gives CDR1 KGHSH, CDR2 LQKENI.

This clonotype was recorded at least ten times. The rearrangement uses TRBV9 and TRBJ2-2; D call uncertain. The CDR3 has 12 amino acids. V was pared by 6 bases and J by 1 base, with 4 bases between. In germline, CDR1 is SGDLS, CDR2 YYNGEE. For the CDR3, the DNA is TGTGCCAGCAACCTGAACACCGGGGAGCTGTTTTTT. This gives the protein CASNLNTGELFF.

This clonotype came up many times. The chain employs TRBV29-1 and TRBJ1-1; 10 nucleotides align to TRBD1. Trimming took 4 bases from V and 5 from J; bases not matched to a gene: 4. Germline CDR1 reads SQVTM; CDR2 reads ANQGSEA. CDR3 length: 13 residues. CDR3 bases: TGCAGCGTTGGGGGACAGGGGTGGACTGAAGCTTTCTTT. Translation gives CSVGGQGWTEAFF.

The chain carries TRBV20-1 and TRBJ1-5; D may be TRBD1 (5 bases). Germline CDR1 DFQATT, CDR2 SNEGSKA (reference sequence). This CDR3 region has 15 residues. The ends were cut back, 6 bases at V and 3 bases at J, with 18 bases in the middle. Written as DNA, the CDR3 is TGCAGTGCCAATAGGTATGGGGGAAACAATCAGCCCCAGCATTTT. Encoded protein: CSANRYGGNNQPQHF.

The table lists this clonotype with many counts. The genes are TRBV20-1 and TRBJ2-7, with D perhaps matching TRBD2 (6 bases). CDR1 is DFQATT, CDR2 SNEGSKA, per germline (reference sequence). The CDR3 totals 12 residues. V gave up 6 bases and J gave up 4 bases, with 13 bases separating them. As DNA, the CDR3 is TGCAGTGCCACCCCAGGGAGGTACGAGCAGTACTTC. Its protein is CSATPGRYEQYF.

This clonotype appeared many times. V is TRBV7-2 and J is TRBJ2-1; 13 bases line up with TRBD2. The CDR3 runs to 16 residues. J gave up 3 bases and V 4 bases, and 3 bases lay outside the gene matches. The germline CDR1 and CDR2 sequences are SGHTA and FQGNSA. CDR3 nucleotide sequence: TGTGCCAGCAGCTCGGGACTAGCGGGGATCTACAATGAGCAGTTCTTC. Translated, it gives CASSSGLAGIYNEQFF.